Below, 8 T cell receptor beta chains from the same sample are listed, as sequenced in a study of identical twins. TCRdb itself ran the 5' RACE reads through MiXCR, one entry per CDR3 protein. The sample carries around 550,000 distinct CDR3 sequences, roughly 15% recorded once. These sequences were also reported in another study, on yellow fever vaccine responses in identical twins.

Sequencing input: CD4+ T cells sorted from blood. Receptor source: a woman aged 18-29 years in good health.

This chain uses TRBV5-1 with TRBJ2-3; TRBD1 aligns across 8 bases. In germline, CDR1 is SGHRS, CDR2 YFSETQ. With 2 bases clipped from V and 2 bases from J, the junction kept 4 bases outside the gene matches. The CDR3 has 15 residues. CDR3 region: CASSLETGATDTQYF. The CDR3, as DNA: TGCGCCAGCAGCTTAGAGACAGGGGCCACAGATACGCAGTATTTT. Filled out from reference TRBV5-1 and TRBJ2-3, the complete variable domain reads KAGVTQTPRYLIKTRGQQVTLSCSPISGHRSVSWYQQTPGQGLQFLFEYFSETQRNKGNFPGRFSGRQFSNSRSEMNVSTLELGDSALYLCASSLETGATDTQYFGPGTRLTVL.

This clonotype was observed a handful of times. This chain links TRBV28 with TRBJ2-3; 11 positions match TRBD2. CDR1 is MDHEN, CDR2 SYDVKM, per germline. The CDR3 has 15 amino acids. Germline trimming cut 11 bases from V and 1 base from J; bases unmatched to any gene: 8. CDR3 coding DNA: TGTGCCGGTGGGACTAGCGGAGCCGGCACAGATACGCAGTATTTT. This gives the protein CAGGTSGAGTDTQYF.

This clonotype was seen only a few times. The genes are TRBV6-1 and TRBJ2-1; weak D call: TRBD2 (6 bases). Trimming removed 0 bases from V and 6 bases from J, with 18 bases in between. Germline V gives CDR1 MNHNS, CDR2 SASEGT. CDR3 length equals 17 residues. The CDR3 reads CASSEALWRDRSNEQFF. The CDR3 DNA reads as TGTGCCAGCAGTGAAGCGCTTTGGCGGGACCGTTCCAATGAGCAGTTCTTC.

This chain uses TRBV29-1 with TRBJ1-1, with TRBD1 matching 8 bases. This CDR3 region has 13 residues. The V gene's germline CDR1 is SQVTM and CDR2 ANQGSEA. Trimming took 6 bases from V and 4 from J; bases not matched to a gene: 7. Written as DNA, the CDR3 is TGCAGCGTGAGGGACAGGTACGGCACTGAAGCTTTCTTT. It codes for CSVRDRYGTEAFF.

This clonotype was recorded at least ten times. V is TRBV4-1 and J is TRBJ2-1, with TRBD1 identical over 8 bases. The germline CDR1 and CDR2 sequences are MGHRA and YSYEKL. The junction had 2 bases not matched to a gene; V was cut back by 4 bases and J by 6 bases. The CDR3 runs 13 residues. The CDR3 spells CASSPGQGNEQFF. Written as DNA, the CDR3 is TGCGCCAGCAGCCCAGGACAGGGCAATGAGCAGTTCTTC.

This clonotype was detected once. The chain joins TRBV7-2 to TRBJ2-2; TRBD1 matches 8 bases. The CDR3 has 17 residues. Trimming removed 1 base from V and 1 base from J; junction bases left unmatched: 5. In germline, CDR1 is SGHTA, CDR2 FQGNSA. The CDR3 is CTSSLVAGQGNTGELFF. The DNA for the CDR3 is TGTACCAGCAGCTTAGTTGCCGGACAGGGGAACACCGGGGAGCTGTTTTTT.

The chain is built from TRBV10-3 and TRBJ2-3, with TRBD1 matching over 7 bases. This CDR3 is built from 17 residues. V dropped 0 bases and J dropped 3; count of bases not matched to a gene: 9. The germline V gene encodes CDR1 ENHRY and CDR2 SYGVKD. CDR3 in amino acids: CAISESLKNRGTDTQYF. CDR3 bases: TGTGCCATCAGTGAGTCTTTGAAAAACAGGGGTACAGATACGCAGTATTTT.

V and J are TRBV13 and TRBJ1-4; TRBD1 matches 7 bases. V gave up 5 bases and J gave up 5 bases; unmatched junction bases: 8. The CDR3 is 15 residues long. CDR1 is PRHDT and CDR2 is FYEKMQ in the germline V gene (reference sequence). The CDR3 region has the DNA TGTGCCAGCAGCATCACAGGGGAGGGGAATGAAAAACTGTTTTTT. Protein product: CASSITGEGNEKLFF.